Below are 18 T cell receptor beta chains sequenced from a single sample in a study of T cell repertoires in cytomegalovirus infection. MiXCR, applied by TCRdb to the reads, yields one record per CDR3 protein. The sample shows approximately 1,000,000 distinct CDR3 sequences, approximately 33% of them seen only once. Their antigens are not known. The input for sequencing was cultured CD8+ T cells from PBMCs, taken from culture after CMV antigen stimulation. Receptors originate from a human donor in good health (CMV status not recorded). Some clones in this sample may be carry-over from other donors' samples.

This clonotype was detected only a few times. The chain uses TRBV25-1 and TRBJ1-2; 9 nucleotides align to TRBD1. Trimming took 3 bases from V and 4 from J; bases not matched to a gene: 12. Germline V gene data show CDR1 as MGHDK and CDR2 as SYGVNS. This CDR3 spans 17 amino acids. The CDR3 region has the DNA TGTGCCAGCAGTGATTTCTTCCCGGGACAGGGACTCTATGGCTACACCTTC. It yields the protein CASSDFFPGQGLYGYTF.

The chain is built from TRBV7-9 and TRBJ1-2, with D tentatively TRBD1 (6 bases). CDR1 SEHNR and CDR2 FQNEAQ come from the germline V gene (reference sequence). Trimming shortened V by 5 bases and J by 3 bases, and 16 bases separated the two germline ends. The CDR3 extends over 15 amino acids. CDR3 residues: CASSPPDSFDYGYTF. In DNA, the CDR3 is TGTGCCAGCAGCCCCCCGGACAGTTTCGACTATGGCTACACCTTC.

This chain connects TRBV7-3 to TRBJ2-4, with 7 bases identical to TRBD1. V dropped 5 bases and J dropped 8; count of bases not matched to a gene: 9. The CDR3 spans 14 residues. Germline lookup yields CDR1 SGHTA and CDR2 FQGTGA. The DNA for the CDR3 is TGTGCCAGCAGCCCGCGACAGGGCGGAGACATTCAGTACTTC. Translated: CASSPRQGGDIQYF.

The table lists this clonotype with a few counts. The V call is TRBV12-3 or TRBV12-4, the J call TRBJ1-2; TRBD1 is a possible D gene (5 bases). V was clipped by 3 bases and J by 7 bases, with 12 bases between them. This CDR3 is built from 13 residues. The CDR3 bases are TGTGCCAGCAGTTTGACAGCGCGGGCTGGCTACACCTTC. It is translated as CASSLTARAGYTF.

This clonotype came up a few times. This CDR3 reads CASSQQPTGSDEQFF. The CDR3 nucleotides are TGCGCCAGCAGCCAACAGCCGACAGGGTCGGATGAGCAGTTCTTC. The rearrangement uses TRBV4-1 and TRBJ2-1, with 7 nucleotides matching TRBD1. The CDR3 contains 15 residues. J lost 8 bases, V lost 2 bases, and 9 bases had no gene match. Germline loops: CDR1 MGHRA, CDR2 YSYEKL.

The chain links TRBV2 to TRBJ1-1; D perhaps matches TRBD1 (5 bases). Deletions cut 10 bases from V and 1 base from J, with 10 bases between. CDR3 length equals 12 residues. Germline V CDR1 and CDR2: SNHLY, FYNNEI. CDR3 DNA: TGTGCCAATCCCACAGGGAACACTGAAGCTTTCTTT. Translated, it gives CANPTGNTEAFF.

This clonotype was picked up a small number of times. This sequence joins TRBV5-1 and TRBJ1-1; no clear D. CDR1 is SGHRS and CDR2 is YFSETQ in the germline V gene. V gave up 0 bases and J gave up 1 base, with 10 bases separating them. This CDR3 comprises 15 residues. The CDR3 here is CASSLGSETNTEAFF. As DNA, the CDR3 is TGCGCCAGCAGCTTGGGGTCGGAAACGAACACTGAAGCTTTCTTT.

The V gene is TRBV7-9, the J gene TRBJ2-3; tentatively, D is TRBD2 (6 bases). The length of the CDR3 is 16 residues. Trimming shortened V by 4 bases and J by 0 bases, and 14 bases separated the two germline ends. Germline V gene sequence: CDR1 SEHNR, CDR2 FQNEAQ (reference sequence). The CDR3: CASSSGSGASTDTQYF. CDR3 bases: TGTGCCAGCAGCTCCGGTAGCGGAGCTAGCACAGATACGCAGTATTTT.

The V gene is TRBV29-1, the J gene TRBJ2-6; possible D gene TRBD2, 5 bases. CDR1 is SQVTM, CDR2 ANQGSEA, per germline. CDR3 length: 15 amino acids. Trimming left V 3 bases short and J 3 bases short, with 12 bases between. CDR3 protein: CSVELAGDGANVLTF. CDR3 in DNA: TGCAGCGTTGAGTTGGCGGGTGATGGGGCCAACGTCCTGACTTTC.

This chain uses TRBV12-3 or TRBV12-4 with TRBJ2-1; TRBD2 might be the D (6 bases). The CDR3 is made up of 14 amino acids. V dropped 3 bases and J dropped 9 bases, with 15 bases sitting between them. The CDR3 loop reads CASSFGVETSEQFF. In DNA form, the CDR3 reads TGTGCCAGCAGTTTTGGGGTTGAGACTAGTGAGCAGTTCTTC.

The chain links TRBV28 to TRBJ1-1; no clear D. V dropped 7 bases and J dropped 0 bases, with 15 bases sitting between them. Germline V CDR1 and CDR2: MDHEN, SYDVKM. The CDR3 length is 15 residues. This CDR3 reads CASKKEANLNTEAFF. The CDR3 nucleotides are TGTGCCAGCAAAAAGGAGGCCAACTTGAACACTGAAGCTTTCTTT.

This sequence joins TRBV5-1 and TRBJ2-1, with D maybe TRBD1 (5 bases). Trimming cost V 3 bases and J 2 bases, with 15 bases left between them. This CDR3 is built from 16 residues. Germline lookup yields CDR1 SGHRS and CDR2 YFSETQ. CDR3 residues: CASSSLAGLPYNEQFF. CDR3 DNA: TGCGCCAGCAGCTCGCTTGCAGGGCTGCCCTACAATGAGCAGTTCTTC.

The CDR3 sequence: CASSGPGGWNTEAFF. CDR3 nucleotide sequence: TGCGCCAGCAGCGGACCGGGGGGCTGGAACACTGAAGCTTTCTTT. This sequence joins TRBV4-3 and TRBJ1-1, with D perhaps TRBD1 (6 bases). The germline V and J ends were trimmed by 5 bases and 1 base, with 14 bases remaining between them. Germline V gives CDR1 LGHNA, CDR2 YSLEER. The CDR3 has 15 amino acids.

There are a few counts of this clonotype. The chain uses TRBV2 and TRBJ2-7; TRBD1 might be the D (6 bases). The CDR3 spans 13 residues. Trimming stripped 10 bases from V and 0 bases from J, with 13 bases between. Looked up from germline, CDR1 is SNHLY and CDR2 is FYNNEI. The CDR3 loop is CATLKGVSYEQYF. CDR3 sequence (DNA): TGTGCCACCTTGAAGGGGGTCTCCTACGAGCAGTACTTC.

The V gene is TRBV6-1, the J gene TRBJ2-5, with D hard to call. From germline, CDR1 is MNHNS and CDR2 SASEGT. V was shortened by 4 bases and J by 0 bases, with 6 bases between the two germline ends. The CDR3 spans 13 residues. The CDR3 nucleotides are TGTGCCAGCAGTGGGGAAAACCAAGAGACCCAGTACTTC. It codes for CASSGENQETQYF.

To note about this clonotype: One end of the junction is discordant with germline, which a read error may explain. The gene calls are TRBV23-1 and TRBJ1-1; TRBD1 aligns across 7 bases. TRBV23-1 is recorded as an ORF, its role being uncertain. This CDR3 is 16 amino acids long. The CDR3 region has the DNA TGCGCCGGCAGTCAAACTCCGGGACAGACGAACACTGAAGCTTTCTTT. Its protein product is CAGSQTPGQTNTEAFF.

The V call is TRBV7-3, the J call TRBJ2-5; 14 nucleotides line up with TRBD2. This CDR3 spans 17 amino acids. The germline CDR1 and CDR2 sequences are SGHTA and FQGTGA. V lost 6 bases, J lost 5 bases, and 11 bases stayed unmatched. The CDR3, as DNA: TGTGCCAGCAGACAGACTAGCGGGGGGGAGATAATGGAGACCCAGTACTTC. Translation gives CASRQTSGGEIMETQYF.

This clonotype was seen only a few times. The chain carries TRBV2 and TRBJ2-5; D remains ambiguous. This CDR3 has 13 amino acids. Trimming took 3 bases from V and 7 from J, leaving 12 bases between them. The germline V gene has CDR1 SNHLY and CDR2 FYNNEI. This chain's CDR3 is CASSEADLGTQYF. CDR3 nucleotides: TGTGCCAGCAGTGAGGCCGACCTAGGGACCCAGTACTTC.